The entry that follows covers one T cell receptor (beta chain) sequence. Stable hyperthyroidism: no ophthalmopathy progression over 18 months of follow-up. Per germline, CDR1 MNHEY and CDR2 SVGEGT. This CDR3 has 11 residues. Trimming left V 7 bases short and J 8 bases short, with 9 bases between. The sample is drawn from a study of T cells in Graves' hyperthyroidism and ophthalmopathy. Template material for amplifying TCR beta CDR3 regions consisted of RNA transcripts. A first-round RT-PCR of the TCR CDR3 used the HTBI primer set. TCRdb used MiXCR to reprocess the multiplex PCR reads, holding one entry per CDR3 protein. The data hold around 200,000 distinct CDR3 sequences, with about a sixth observed a single time.

This clonotype was sampled from a woman between 45 and 65 years old with Graves' hyperthyroidism. The V call is TRBV6-2 or TRBV6-3, the J call TRBJ2-1, with D hard to call. The sample taken for sequencing was blood. CDR3 DNA: TGTGCCAGCACCGATCGGGATGAGCAGTTCTTC. Protein sequence: CASTDRDEQFF.